The 25 T cell receptor beta chains presented below share a single source sample, sequenced in a study of blood T cell repertoires in COVID-19. The protocol was immunoSEQ multiplex PCR, while the TCRdb copy is restricted to in-frame clones and leaves out a portion. There are a few hundred thousand clones in the sample; more than 75% occur only once, and about 12% lies in the top ten. The source material was peripheral blood. The receptors stem from an elderly man with acute or convalescent COVID-19.

This CDR3 is CASGAQNTEAFF. CDR3 nucleotides: TGTGCCAGCGGGGCCCAGAACACTGAAGCTTTCTTT. The chain joins TRBV5-4 to TRBJ1-1; tentatively, D is TRBD1 (5 bases). The CDR3 is 12 residues long. Germline CDR1 reads SGHNT; CDR2 reads YYREEE (reference sequence). The V and J ends lost 7 bases and 1 base respectively, with 8 bases between them.

CDR3 amino acids: CASRTGHLTDTQYF. The CDR3 DNA reads as TGTGCCAGCAGAACGGGACACCTCACAGATACGCAGTATTTT. The chain uses TRBV5-6 and TRBJ2-3; maybe TRBD1 (6 bases). Germline V lookup: CDR1 SGHDT, CDR2 YYEEEE. The CDR3 runs to 14 residues. The ends were cut back, 5 bases at V and 2 bases at J, with 12 bases in the middle.

The chain has TRBV14 and TRBJ1-4; no clear D. Trimming stripped 3 bases from V and 2 bases from J, with 10 bases between. This CDR3 has 15 residues. Germline values: CDR1 SGHDN, CDR2 FVKESK. Written as DNA, the CDR3 is TGTGCCAGCAGCCACCGGGTAGGCACTAATGAAAAACTGTTTTTT. Residues: CASSHRVGTNEKLFF. The full variable domain, rest sourced from reference TRBV14 and TRBJ1-4, is EAGVTQFPSHSVIEKGQTVTLRCDPISGHDNLYWYRRVMGKEIKFLLHFVKESKQDESGMPNNRFLAERTGGTYSTLKVQPAELEDSGVYFCASSHRVGTNEKLFFGSGTQLSVL.

CDR3 amino acids: CASSLSGQGEAFF. The CDR3 nucleotides read TGTGCCAGCAGTTTATCAGGGCAGGGTGAAGCTTTCTTT. The V and J genes are TRBV27 and TRBJ1-1; perhaps TRBD1 as D (5 bases). This CDR3 spans 13 amino acids. V gave up 0 bases and J gave up 7 bases, with 9 bases separating them. The germline gives CDR1 MNHEY, CDR2 SMNVEV (reference sequence).

The chain is built from TRBV7-2 and TRBJ1-5, with D possibly being TRBD1 (6 bases). The germline V gene has CDR1 SGHTA and CDR2 FQGNSA. This CDR3 spans 18 amino acids. V was cut by 1 base and J by 0 bases, with 16 bases left in between. The DNA for the CDR3 is TGTGCCAGCAGCTTAGGGTCCACAGGGACCTATAGCAATCAGCCCCAGCATTTT. This gives the protein CASSLGSTGTYSNQPQHF.

The chain links TRBV4-1 to TRBJ1-5; tentatively, D is TRBD1 (5 bases). There are 16 residues in the CDR3. V gave up 0 bases and J gave up 3 bases, with 12 bases separating them. Looked up from germline, CDR1 is MGHRA and CDR2 is YSYEKL. The CDR3 sequence: CASSQDLGRDNQPQHF. The CDR3 DNA sequence: TGCGCCAGCAGCCAAGATCTAGGCAGGGACAATCAGCCCCAGCATTTT.

As for this clone: The same CDR3 arises from other DNA sequences in this sample as well. The genes are TRBV28 and TRBJ1-5; D gene ambiguous. Trimming cost V 5 bases and J 2 bases, with 4 bases left between them. CDR1 and CDR2 from the germline V gene are MDHEN and SYDVKM. The CDR3 extends over 12 amino acids. In nucleotides, the CDR3 is TGTGCCAGCAGTACAGGCAATCAGCCCCAGCATTTT. Amino acids: CASSTGNQPQHF. Complete variable domain (other parts from reference TRBV28 and TRBJ1-5): DVKVTQSSRYLVKRTGEKVFLECVQDMDHENMFWYRQDPGLGLRLIYFSYDVKMKEKGDIPEGYSVSREKKERFSLILESASTNQTSMYLCASSTGNQPQHFGDGTRLSIL.

The table lists this clone with a count of one. The V gene is TRBV6-5, the J gene TRBJ2-7, with 9 bases lining up with TRBD1. Losses at the gene ends were 8 bases for V and 5 bases for J; bases not matched to a gene: 7. This CDR3 has 13 amino acids. The germline V gene encodes CDR1 MNHEY and CDR2 SVGAGI. This CDR3 is CASSRDRVDEQYF. CDR3 sequence (DNA): TGTGCCAGCTCCCGGGACAGGGTAGACGAGCAGTACTTC.

This clone was seen once. V and J are TRBV10-1 and TRBJ2-6; D perhaps matches TRBD2 (6 bases). There are 15 residues in the CDR3. Trimming shortened V by 6 bases and J by 2 bases, and 11 bases separated the two germline ends. CDR1 is WNHNN and CDR2 is SYGVQD in the germline V gene (reference sequence). CDR3 bases: TGCGCCAGCAGCGGGGAGGTGCCTGGGGCCAACGTCCTGACTTTC. Its translation is CASSGEVPGANVLTF.

This clone was picked up a small number of times. The chain employs TRBV5-1 and TRBJ1-2; D ambiguous. Trimming pared 2 bases from V and 2 bases from J, leaving 13 bases between. The CDR3 has 15 amino acids. Germline lookup yields CDR1 SGHRS and CDR2 YFSETQ. The CDR3 DNA reads TGCGCCAGCAGCTTTAATGGAGAGCCCAACTATGGCTACACCTTC. Translation gives CASSFNGEPNYGYTF.

The V call is TRBV5-1, the J call TRBJ2-1, with 7 bases matching TRBD2. V shed 0 bases, J shed 4 bases, and the junction held 7 bases outside the gene matches. There are 16 residues in the CDR3. Germline values: CDR1 SGHRS, CDR2 YFSETQ. As DNA, the CDR3 is TGCGCCAGCAGCTTGGATAGCGGGCTCGCGTACAATGAGCAGTTCTTC. Translating it yields CASSLDSGLAYNEQFF.

This clone has only one observation. The chain combines TRBV4-2 with TRBJ2-2; possible D gene TRBD2, 5 bases. Between the trimmed V and J ends, which lost 0 bases and 2 bases, there was a span of 16 bases. The V gene's germline CDR1 is LGHNA and CDR2 YNFKEQ. This CDR3 spans 18 amino acids. In DNA form, the CDR3 reads TGTGCCAGCAGCCAAGAAATAGGGCTGGCTAGCAACACCGGGGAGCTGTTTTTT. Its translation: CASSQEIGLASNTGELFF.

The J gene is TRBJ2-7, the V gene TRBV6-2 or TRBV6-3; D possibly corresponds to TRBD1 (5 bases). CDR1 is MNHEY, CDR2 SVGEGT, per germline. The CDR3 contains 15 residues. V was cut by 4 bases and J by 6 bases, with 19 bases left in between. The CDR3 nucleotides are TGTGCCAGCAGTTTACAGGCACCTATATTCTCCGAGCAGTACTTC. Translated: CASSLQAPIFSEQYF.

The chain combines TRBV11-3 with TRBJ2-3; 7 bases align to TRBD2. J gave up 6 bases and V 4 bases, and 10 bases lay outside the gene matches. In germline, CDR1 is SGHNT, CDR2 YENEEA. CDR3 size: 15 residues. CDR3 nucleotide sequence: TGTGCCAGCAGCTCGACTAGCTCAACCCCGGATACGCAGTATTTT. Its protein is CASSSTSSTPDTQYF.

The chain links TRBV2 to TRBJ2-5; perhaps TRBD1 as D (5 bases). V was clipped by 6 bases and J by 3 bases, with 5 bases between them. Germline loops: CDR1 SNHLY, CDR2 FYNNEI. This CDR3 is built from 11 residues. CDR3 region: CASSREETQYF. The CDR3 DNA reads as TGTGCCAGCAGCAGGGAAGAGACCCAGTACTTC. Variable domain in full (rest from reference TRBV2 and TRBJ2-5): EPEVTQTPSHQVTQMGQEVILRCVPISNHLYFYWYRQILGQKVEFLVSFYNNEISEKSEIFDDQFSVERPDGSNFTLKIRSTKLEDSAMYFCASSREETQYFGPGTRLLVL.

The V call is TRBV7-3, the J call TRBJ2-1, with 10 bases lining up with TRBD2. Germline lookup yields CDR1 SGHTA and CDR2 FQGTGA. V lost 5 bases to trimming and J lost 7 bases; unmatched junction nucleotides: 8. This CDR3 spans 15 amino acids. The CDR3 bases are TGTGCCAGCAGCCCTTCTAGCGGGAGTACGAATGAGCAGTTCTTC. Protein product: CASSPSSGSTNEQFF.

This clone was seen once. The chain has TRBV15 and TRBJ2-3; possible D gene TRBD1, 6 bases. Trimming cost V 0 bases and J 3 bases, with 13 bases left between them. This CDR3 spans 16 amino acids. CDR1 and CDR2 (germline): LNHNV, YYDKDF (reference sequence). The CDR3 loop is CATSREQQGLTDTQYF. CDR3 in DNA: TGTGCCACCAGCAGAGAACAACAGGGCTTGACAGATACGCAGTATTTT.

This clone is a singleton in its sample. The rearrangement uses TRBV25-1 and TRBJ2-1; no definite D call. Trimming pared 3 bases from V and 9 bases from J, leaving 12 bases between. This CDR3 spans 13 amino acids. Germline CDR1 is MGHDK and CDR2 is SYGVNS. CDR3 residues: CASSDRQVSEQFF. The CDR3 DNA reads as TGTGCCAGCAGTGATCGGCAGGTGAGTGAGCAGTTCTTC.

J is TRBJ1-4 and V is TRBV5-1; maybe TRBD1 (5 bases). Germline V gives CDR1 SGHRS, CDR2 YFSETQ. The CDR3 has 12 residues. Trimming took 7 bases from V and 7 from J, leaving 11 bases between them. The CDR3 nucleotides are TGCGCCAGCCGCGGAGGGGTTGAAAAACTGTTTTTT. Translation gives CASRGGVEKLFF.

As DNA, the CDR3 is TGTGCCAGCAGCCAAACAGGTACAAATCAGCATTTT. Translation: CASSQTGTNQHF. The chain uses TRBV3-1 (or the pseudogene TRBV3-2) and TRBJ1-5; maybe TRBD1 (5 bases). From germline, CDR1 is LGHDT and CDR2 YNNKEL (reference sequence). The length of the CDR3 is 12 residues. The V end lost 2 bases, the J end lost 13 bases, and 12 bases lay between the germline ends.

The chain uses TRBV6-2 or TRBV6-3 and TRBJ1-1, with 9 nucleotides matching TRBD1. V shed 6 bases, J shed 2 bases, and the junction held 7 bases outside the gene matches. Germline CDR1 and CDR2: MNHEY and SVGEGT. The CDR3 is made up of 15 amino acids. The CDR3 region has the DNA TGTGCCAGCAGCCTAAAACAGGGGGCAAACACTGAAGCTTTCTTT. It codes for CASSLKQGANTEAFF.

CDR3 bases: TGTGCCAGCAGTTTACAGGGCTTTGGCAATCAGCCCCAGCATTTT. Amino acids: CASSLQGFGNQPQHF. V and J are TRBV28 and TRBJ1-5, with D tentatively TRBD1 (5 bases). Looked up from germline, CDR1 is MDHEN and CDR2 is SYDVKM. This CDR3 region has 15 residues. V dropped 2 bases and J dropped 2 bases, with 10 bases sitting between them.

The J gene is TRBJ1-6, the V gene TRBV7-2, with D tentatively TRBD1 (5 bases). V shed 1 base and J shed 6 bases, with 10 bases lying between them. Per germline, CDR1 SGHTA and CDR2 FQGNSA. The length of the CDR3 is 15 residues. The chain's CDR3 is CASSLGQQGNSPLHF. The CDR3 region has the DNA TGTGCCAGCAGCTTAGGCCAGCAGGGTAATTCACCCCTCCACTTT.

The chain joins TRBV14 to TRBJ1-1; TRBD1 matches at 9 bases. The CDR3 totals 18 residues. Germline trimming cut 0 bases from V and 4 bases from J; bases unmatched to any gene: 12. The germline V gene has CDR1 SGHDN and CDR2 FVKESK. DNA for the CDR3: TGTGCCAGCAGCCAAGAGAGGACAGGGGCGAAGGTGACCACTGAAGCTTTCTTT. Amino acid sequence: CASSQERTGAKVTTEAFF.

This chain uses TRBV6-2 or TRBV6-3 with TRBJ2-5; possibly TRBD1 for D (6 bases). Germline values: CDR1 MNHEY, CDR2 SVGEGT. This CDR3 region has 14 residues. V lost 0 bases and J 5 bases, leaving 10 bases between the germline ends. This CDR3 is CASSYSAGEETQYF. The DNA of the CDR3 is TGTGCCAGCAGTTACTCTGCAGGGGAGGAGACCCAGTACTTC.